This record looks at one TCR beta chain sequence and its context. This record comes from a study of glioma-infiltrating T cells after dendritic cell vaccination. Using immunoSEQ multiplex PCR, the repertoire was profiled, and TCRdb retains in-frame clones only, with some absent. There are about 67,000 clones in the sample; approximately 81% occur only once, and under 8% lies in the top ten. This CDR3 comprises 13 residues. Germline values: CDR1 SGHVS, CDR2 FNYEAQ. Trimming removed 6 bases from V and 5 bases from J, with 13 bases in between. This clonotype originated in a human donor with glioblastoma. This material consisted of blood, taken before dendritic cell vaccination. V usage is TRBV7-6 and J usage is TRBJ1-1; possible D gene TRBD1, 6 bases. The CDR3 DNA sequence: TGTGCCAGCAGGAAGGGGGGGGATACTGAAGCTTTCTTT. It specifies CASRKGGDTEAFF.